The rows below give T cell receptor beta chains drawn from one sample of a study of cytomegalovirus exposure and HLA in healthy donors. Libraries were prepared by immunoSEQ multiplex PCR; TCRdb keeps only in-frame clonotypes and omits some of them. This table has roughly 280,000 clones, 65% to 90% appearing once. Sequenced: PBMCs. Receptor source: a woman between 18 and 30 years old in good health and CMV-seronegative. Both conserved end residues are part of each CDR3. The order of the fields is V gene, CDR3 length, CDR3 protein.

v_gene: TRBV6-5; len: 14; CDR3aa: CASSYSTGTTEAFF
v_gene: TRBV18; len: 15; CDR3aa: CASSPPMSGGTEAFF
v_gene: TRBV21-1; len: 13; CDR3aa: CASSKGHSYEQYF
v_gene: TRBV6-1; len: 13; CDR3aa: CASRGLSSYEQYF
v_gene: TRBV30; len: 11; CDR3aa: CAWGTVYGYTF
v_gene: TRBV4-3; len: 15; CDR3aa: CASSQDGTPNSPLHF
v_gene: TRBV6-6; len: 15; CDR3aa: CASSPGTGYYYEQYF
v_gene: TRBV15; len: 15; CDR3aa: CATGGQPTSYNEQFF
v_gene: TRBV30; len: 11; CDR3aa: CAWAKSGHQYF
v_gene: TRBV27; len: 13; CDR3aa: CASSLTGNYGYTF
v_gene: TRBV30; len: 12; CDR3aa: CAWYESSRGYTF
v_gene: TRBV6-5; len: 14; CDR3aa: CASKQGYGNQPQHF
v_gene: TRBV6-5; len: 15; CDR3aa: CASSAPSGLADTQYF
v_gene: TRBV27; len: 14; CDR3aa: CASSSRWGEAGYTF
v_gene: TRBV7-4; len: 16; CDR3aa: CASSLLQGKSNQPQHF
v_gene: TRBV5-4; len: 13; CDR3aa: CASSLAGRDEQYF
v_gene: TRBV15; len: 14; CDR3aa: CATSRDRPPETQYF
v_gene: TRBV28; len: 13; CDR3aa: CASSEDRGHEQYF
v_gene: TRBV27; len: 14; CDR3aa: CASIAAGSTDTQYF
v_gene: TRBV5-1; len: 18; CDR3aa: CASSLVVEFSTRYNEQFF
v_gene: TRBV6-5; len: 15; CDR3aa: CASRPQRHSGNTIYF
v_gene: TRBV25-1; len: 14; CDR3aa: CASSRTGGGYEQYF
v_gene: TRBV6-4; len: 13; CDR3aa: CASSDLDGYEQYF
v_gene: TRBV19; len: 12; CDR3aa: CASVSGGTEAFF
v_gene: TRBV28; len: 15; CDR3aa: CASRLAGGRRDTQYF
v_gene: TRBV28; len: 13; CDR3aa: CATEGLNSYEQYF
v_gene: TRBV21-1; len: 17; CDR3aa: CASSLTAGLSWAYEQYF
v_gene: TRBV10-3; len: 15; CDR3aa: CAIRGSGGEYNEQFF
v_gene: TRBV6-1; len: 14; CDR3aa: CASSDLGGSYEQYF
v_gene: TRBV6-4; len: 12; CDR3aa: CASSERGEEQFF
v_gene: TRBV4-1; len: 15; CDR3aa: CASSSYADGQGLSYF
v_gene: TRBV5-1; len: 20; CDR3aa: CASSAGIIRTGGRRVYGYTF
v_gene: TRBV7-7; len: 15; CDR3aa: CASSSSGSRWETQYF
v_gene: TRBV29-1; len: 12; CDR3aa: CSGGTANYGYTF
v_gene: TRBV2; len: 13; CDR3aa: CASSGQVNTEAFF
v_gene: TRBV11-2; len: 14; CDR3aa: CASSLGGGLLEQFF
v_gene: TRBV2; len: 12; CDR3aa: CASQREQETQYF
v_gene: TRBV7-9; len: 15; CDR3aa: CASSLGDRAPYGYTF
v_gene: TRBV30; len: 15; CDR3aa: CAWSVPGGGNQPQHF
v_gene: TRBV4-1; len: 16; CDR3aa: CASSQAGTGDDNEQFF
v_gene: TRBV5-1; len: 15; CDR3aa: CASSNPASANEKLFF
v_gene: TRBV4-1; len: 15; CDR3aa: CASSHPAGESYGYTF
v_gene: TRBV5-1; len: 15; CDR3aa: CASSLAYGLKETQYF
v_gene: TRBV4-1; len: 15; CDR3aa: CASSSDRGGADTQYF
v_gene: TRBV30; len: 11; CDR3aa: CAWGGQGEAFF
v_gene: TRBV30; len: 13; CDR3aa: CAWSGQGRGTQYF
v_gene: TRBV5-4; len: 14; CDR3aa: CASSPDSLPNEQYF
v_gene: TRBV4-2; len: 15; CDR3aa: CASSQYRGRNSPLHF
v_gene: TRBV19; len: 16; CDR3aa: CASRDTGGPLQETQYF
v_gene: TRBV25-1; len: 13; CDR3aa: CASSEWQGTEAFF